This TCR beta chain is drawn from a study of cytomegalovirus exposure and HLA in healthy donors. Germline-derived CDR1 and CDR2 are MNHEY and SVGAGI. The CDR3 is made up of 15 amino acids. Unmatched junction bases numbered 3, after V lost 2 bases and J lost 1 base. It was with 60 Vbeta and 13 Jbeta primers that the PCR ran. The method was immunoSEQ multiplex PCR; TCRdb's version includes in-frame clones alone and lacks a portion of them. Of about 140,000 clones in the sample, roughly 80% were seen once. Overall study results and limits: In an earlier analysis, most TCR beta V segments were productive about 90% or about 30% of the time. Cytomegalovirus-associated status was assigned to around 160 TCR beta chains.

Comment on this clone: Antigen unknown.

Sequencing input: PBMCs. The chain links TRBV6-5 to TRBJ2-3; 7 bases fit TRBD2. The TCR was taken from a boy between 2 and 10 years old in good health and CMV-seronegative. The CDR3 DNA is TGTGCCAGCAGTTACCAGCGGGGCGGCACAGATACGCAGTATTTT. Its protein is CASSYQRGGTDTQYF.